This T cell receptor (beta chain) comes out of a study of early T cells in non-severe SARS-CoV-2 infection. Background on the study: RNA in bulk from unsorted whole blood was sequenced, and chains were unpaired. General observations from the study: VDJdb matching, biased toward anti-spike CD8 responses, missed private and CD4 specificities.

This clonotype was counted between two and nine times. The antigen is not known. Attachment of unique molecular identifiers to individual cDNA molecules was performed. Each CDR3 protein is one row after TCRdb ran MiXCR on the 5' RACE reads. The sample comprises roughly 61,000 distinct CDR3 sequences, approximately 10% of which are singletons, and about 1.5% rests with the top ten. Looked up from germline, CDR1 is GTSNPN and CDR2 is SVGIG (reference sequence). Trimming removed 2 bases from V and 6 bases from J; junction bases left unmatched: 3. The CDR3 is made up of 13 amino acids. The chain is built from TRBV30 and TRBJ2-5; 10 bases match TRBD1. This clonotype originated in an adult who was a healthcare worker with PCR-confirmed SARS-CoV-2 infection or an uninfected control (not recorded which). Sequencing used whole blood. This CDR3 is CAWSSGQGKTQYF. The CDR3 region has the DNA TGTGCCTGGAGTTCGGGACAGGGGAAGACCCAGTACTTC.